The 2 T cell receptor beta chains in this list originate from one sample, sequenced in a study of neurological immune-mediated disorders. TCRdb analysed the 5' RACE reads with MiXCR anew, one entry per CDR3 protein. The sample has more than 35,000 distinct CDR3 sequences; approximately 3% are singletons. The sample comprised PBMCs. Receptors were obtained from a woman in her fifties or sixties with multiple sclerosis.

This clonotype was counted many times. The chain couples TRBV6-2 or TRBV6-3 to TRBJ2-1, with TRBD2 identical over 10 bases. This CDR3 comprises 16 residues. CDR1 MNHEY and CDR2 SVGEGT come from the germline V gene. The V gene end was trimmed by 2 bases and the J gene end by 9 bases; junction bases not matched to a gene: 10. The CDR3 nucleotides read TGTGCCAGCAGTTACCCCGACCAGCGGGGGGGGGGTGAGCAGTTCTTC. Protein product: CASSYPDQRGGGEQFF.

This clonotype was seen at least ten times. The chain uses TRBV29-1 and TRBJ2-2, with 10 bases fitting TRBD2. V shed 6 bases, J shed 3 bases, and the junction held 7 bases outside the gene matches. This CDR3 has 15 amino acids. The germline CDR1 and CDR2 sequences are SQVTM and ANQGSEA. CDR3 DNA: TGCAGCGTCGCTCCCCTAGCGGGAGACACCGGGGAGCTGTTTTTT. Translated, it gives CSVAPLAGDTGELFF.